This T cell receptor (beta chain) is from a study of blood T cell repertoires in COVID-19. Study summary: Samples representing acute and convalescent COVID-19 were sourced from the United States, Italy and Spain. Sample material is recorded as cDNA or gDNA derived from T cells, B-cell-depleted T cells, or PBMCs.

In its sample, this clone was seen many times. Under the authors' procedure: Reference gene primer amplification gave nucleated cell count estimates. Profiling relied on immunoSEQ multiplex PCR, and the TCRdb table lists in-frame clones only, not all of them. V, J and clone size derive from that table, while D and trimming were established from the DNA sequence. Of tens of thousands of clones detected, 83% appear once; the ten largest clones hold 40% to 45%. This clonotype originated in a man of 80 years or more with acute or convalescent COVID-19. Sequenced input: peripheral blood.

DNA of the CDR3: TGTGCCAGCAGCTTAACCCCAGGGGACAAGCAGTACTTC. It specifies CASSLTPGDKQYF. This chain links TRBV11-2 with TRBJ2-7, with a tentative D call TRBD1 (6 bases). The germline V and J ends were trimmed by 2 bases and 8 bases, with 13 bases remaining between them. The CDR3 length is 13 residues. Germline CDR1 SGHAT, CDR2 FQNNGV.